These 29 T cell receptor beta chains share one sample of origin, sequenced in a study of T cells in Graves' hyperthyroidism and ophthalmopathy. Amplified TCR beta CDR3 regions came from RNA transcripts. Initially, a first-round RT-PCR of the TCR CDR3 employed the HTBI primer set. TCRdb processed the multiplex PCR reads anew with MiXCR; each CDR3 protein has one entry. The table lists 500,000 to 800,000 distinct CDR3 sequences, less than 45% of them singletons. Sequenced material: peripheral blood or thyroid tissue (not recorded which). Receptors originate from an adult man with Graves' disease, either hyperthyroidism or ophthalmopathy (not recorded which).

The chain is built from TRBV9 and TRBJ2-5; D tentatively reads TRBD1 or TRBD2 (6 bases each). Trimming pared 7 bases from V and 3 bases from J, leaving 16 bases between. Per the germline V gene, CDR1 is SGDLS and CDR2 is YYNGEE. The CDR3 has 14 amino acids. The DNA for the CDR3 is TGTGCCAGCTCACAGGGACTGAACAAAGAGACCCAGTACTTC. As protein: CASSQGLNKETQYF.

This clonotype came up many times. This chain joins TRBV7-9 and TRBJ2-6, with 7 bases identical to TRBD1. Trimming took 5 bases from V and 4 from J; bases not matched to a gene: 11. The CDR3 sequence is 17 residues long. Germline V CDR1 and CDR2: SEHNR, FQNEAQ (reference sequence). Here the CDR3 reads CASSIPTGAAGANVLTF. The CDR3, as DNA: TGTGCCAGCAGCATCCCCACAGGGGCGGCAGGGGCCAACGTCCTGACTTTC. The entire variable domain, with the rest obtained from reference TRBV7-9 and TRBJ2-6, is as follows: DTGVSQNPRHKITKRGQNVTFRCDPISEHNRLYWYRQTLGQGPEFLTYFQNEAQLEKSRLLSDRFSAERPKGSFSTLEIQRTEQGDSAMYLCASSIPTGAAGANVLTFGAGSRLTVL.

This clonotype was seen ten or more times. The rearrangement uses TRBV2 and TRBJ1-1; D is ambiguous. The CDR3 extends over 15 amino acids. V lost 2 bases and J lost 0, with 10 bases in between. Looked up from germline, CDR1 is SNHLY and CDR2 is FYNNEI. The CDR3 DNA follows: TGTGCCAGCAGTGAATATAAGCTCATGAACACTGAAGCTTTCTTT. This codes for CASSEYKLMNTEAFF.

This clonotype turned up a few times. Written as DNA, the CDR3 is TGCAGTGCTATGACAGGAGTAAATGAAAAACTGTTTTTT. Translating it yields CSAMTGVNEKLFF. The V and J genes are TRBV20-1 and TRBJ1-4; TRBD1 is a possible D gene (6 bases). Trimming stripped 4 bases from V and 5 bases from J, with 11 bases between. CDR1 and CDR2 from the germline V gene are DFQATT and SNEGSKA (reference sequence). The CDR3 has 13 amino acids.

V usage is TRBV12-5 and J usage is TRBJ2-5; D remains ambiguous. The germline V and J ends were trimmed by 3 bases and 7 bases, with 6 bases remaining between them. Germline values: CDR1 LGHNT, CDR2 FRNRAP. This CDR3 comprises 11 residues. Written as DNA, the CDR3 is TGTGCTAGTGGTTTAGTTGGGACCCAGTACTTC. Its protein is CASGLVGTQYF. The complete variable domain, with remaining parts taken from reference TRBV12-5 and TRBJ2-5, reads DARVTQTPRHKVTEMGQEVTMRCQPILGHNTVFWYRQTMMQGLELLAYFRNRAPLDDSGMPKDRFSAEMPDATLATLKIQPSEPRDSAVYFCASGLVGTQYFGPGTRLLVL.

This clonotype was seen many times. The chain links TRBV24-1 to TRBJ1-3; D not certain. The CDR3 spans 13 residues. V was cut by 3 bases and J by 0 bases, with 2 bases left in between. CDR1 KGHDR and CDR2 SFDVKD come from the germline V gene. The CDR3 here is CATSDRSGNTIYF. The CDR3 DNA reads as TGTGCCACCAGTGATCGCTCTGGAAACACCATATATTTT.

On this clonotype: Since a much larger clone is just one base distant, this may be a read error. V is TRBV7-2 and J is TRBJ1-1; no reliable D call. Germline assignment: CDR1 SGHTA and CDR2 FQGNSA. This CDR3 region has 14 residues. The CDR3 DNA is TGTGCCAGCAGCTTAGACTCGGGGAACACTGGAGCTTTCTTT. Translated, it gives CASSLDSGNTGAFF.

This sequence joins TRBV19 and TRBJ1-5; 11 bases map to TRBD1. This CDR3 region has 19 residues. Germline CDR1 is LNHDA and CDR2 is SQIVND (reference sequence). The V segment lost 7 bases and the J segment 0 bases; nucleotides outside the gene matches: 14. The DNA for the CDR3 is TGTGCCAGTACCCCACTGGGACAGGGGGTAGGCTATAGCAATCAGCCCCAGCATTTT. Translation gives CASTPLGQGVGYSNQPQHF.

The CDR3 nucleotides are TGCAGTGCTTATAGGACAGGGGATATCTATGGCTACACCTTC. This sequence encodes CSAYRTGDIYGYTF. The rearrangement links TRBV20-1 to TRBJ1-2, with 9 bases aligning to TRBD1. Germline V gene data show CDR1 as DFQATT and CDR2 as SNEGSKA (reference sequence). After removal of 5 bases from V and 4 bases from J, the junction contained 8 bases not matched to a gene. The CDR3 loop spans 14 amino acids.

Worth noting for this clonotype: At one end the junction does not follow the germline gene, possibly because of a read error. This chain connects TRBV7-9 to TRBJ1-1; possible D gene TRBD1, 5 bases. Germline assignment: CDR1 SEHNR and CDR2 FQNEAQ (reference sequence). The CDR3 runs to 12 residues. The CDR3 loop is CASSRDGAGAFF. The CDR3 coding sequence is TGCGCCAGCAGCAGGGACGGGGCTGGAGCTTTCTTT.

This clonotype was detected a few times. The V and J genes are TRBV20-1 and TRBJ2-5; D not resolved. This CDR3 has 9 residues. The V gene's germline CDR1 is DFQATT and CDR2 SNEGSKA (reference sequence). Trimming removed 0 bases at V and 7 bases at J, with 0 bases between. CDR3 bases: TGCAGTGCTAGAGAGACCCAGTACTTC. Translation: CSARETQYF.

This rearrangement joins TRBV10-3 to TRBJ1-3; TRBD1 is a possible D gene (5 bases). The CDR3 totals 12 residues. Germline V lookup: CDR1 ENHRY, CDR2 SYGVKD. The ends were cut back, 7 bases at V and 7 bases at J, with 11 bases in the middle. The CDR3 DNA reads TGTGCCATCACGCCGGGGGTGAACACCATATATTTT. Its protein product is CAITPGVNTIYF.

This clonotype has ten or more counts. The CDR3 reads CASSTDPGWEKLFF. The CDR3 DNA sequence: TGTGCCAGCAGCACGGATCCAGGCTGGGAAAAACTGTTTTTT. V and J are TRBV7-9 and TRBJ1-4; D unclear. This CDR3 contains 14 residues. Germline V CDR1 and CDR2: SEHNR, FQNEAQ (reference sequence). V lost 5 bases to trimming and J lost 8 bases, with 15 bases between them.

CDR3 DNA: TGCAGTGCTAGACCTCCTCGGACTCCAGCCATGAACACCGGGGAGCTGTTTTTT. Translating it yields CSARPPRTPAMNTGELFF. The V and J genes are TRBV20-1 and TRBJ2-2, with D possibly being TRBD2 (5 bases). V lost 2 bases, J lost 1 base, and 20 bases lay in between. Germline values: CDR1 DFQATT, CDR2 SNEGSKA (reference sequence). The CDR3 runs 18 residues.

The J gene is TRBJ2-7, the V gene TRBV7-2; TRBD1 agrees at 8 bases. Germline V gives CDR1 SGHTA, CDR2 FQGNSA. V shed 5 bases, J shed 3 bases, and the junction held 15 bases outside the gene matches. CDR3 length: 17 amino acids. In DNA form, the CDR3 reads TGTGCCAGCAGCATCAGCTCCCTCGTGACAGGGGTCTACGAGCAGTACTTC. It encodes CASSISSLVTGVYEQYF.

The chain couples TRBV11-2 to TRBJ1-1; D is unclear. V was trimmed by 5 bases and J by 5 bases, leaving 12 bases between them. The length of the CDR3 is 13 residues. Per the germline V gene, CDR1 is SGHAT and CDR2 is FQNNGV. The CDR3 is CASSQMPGTEAFF. The DNA for the CDR3 is TGTGCCAGCAGCCAAATGCCCGGGACTGAAGCTTTCTTT.

The rearrangement joins TRBV9 to TRBJ2-7, with 9 bases that match TRBD2. The length of the CDR3 is 16 residues. V trimming: 0 bases; J trimming: 4 bases; junction bases outside the gene matches: 8. Per germline, CDR1 SGDLS and CDR2 YYNGEE. In DNA form, the CDR3 reads TGTGCCAGCAGCGTAGGACTAGCGGAACAGAGGTACGAGCAGTACTTC. It codes for CASSVGLAEQRYEQYF. The whole variable domain, remainder taken from reference TRBV9 and TRBJ2-7, is DSGVTQTPKHLITATGQRVTLRCSPRSGDLSVYWYQQSLDQGLQFLIQYYNGEERAKGNILERFSAQQFPDLHSELNLSSLELGDSALYFCASSVGLAEQRYEQYFGPGTRLTVT.

This clonotype was observed a few times. This chain uses TRBV20-1 with TRBJ1-5, with TRBD1 identical over 11 bases. The CDR3 is 14 amino acids. V shed 6 bases and J 7 bases; nucleotides not matched to a gene: 8. Germline values: CDR1 DFQATT, CDR2 SNEGSKA (reference sequence). CDR3 region: CSAEGQGESQPQHF. The DNA for the CDR3 is TGCAGTGCGGAGGGACAGGGGGAGAGCCAGCCCCAGCATTTT.

This clonotype was counted many times. The J gene is TRBJ1-1, the V gene TRBV7-8; unclear D gene. The CDR3 spans 14 residues. Germline CDR1 reads SGHVS; CDR2 reads FQNEAQ. Trimming removed 1 base at V and 1 base at J, with 7 bases between. CDR3 coding DNA: TGTGCCAGCAGCTTAGGCAGGTGGAACACTGAAGCTTTCTTT. Amino acids: CASSLGRWNTEAFF.

Here the CDR3 reads CASSQDGRPGELFF. In DNA form, the CDR3 reads TGTGCCAGCAGCCAAGATGGGCGGCCAGGGGAGCTGTTTTTT. V usage is TRBV7-2 and J usage is TRBJ2-2; D unclear. Trimming cost V 5 bases and J 8 bases, with 15 bases left between them. This CDR3 region has 14 residues. Germline CDR1 and CDR2: SGHTA and FQGNSA.

The rearrangement uses TRBV7-9 and TRBJ2-7; possible D gene TRBD2, 6 bases. Germline V CDR1 and CDR2: SEHNR, FQNEAQ (reference sequence). V gave up 5 bases and J gave up 4 bases, with 15 bases separating them. The CDR3 length is 14 residues. The CDR3 DNA follows: TGTGCCAGCAGCCCTCCGGGGGACCTTTACGAGCAGTACTTC. Its translation: CASSPPGDLYEQYF.

In its sample, this clonotype was seen many times. V is TRBV7-2 and J is TRBJ2-2; the D is unclear. Germline CDR1 SGHTA, CDR2 FQGNSA. CDR3 length: 13 amino acids. V shed 1 base and J shed 5 bases, with 5 bases lying between them. The CDR3 loop reads CASSLVMTGELFF. As DNA, the CDR3 is TGTGCCAGCAGCTTAGTGATGACCGGGGAGCTGTTTTTT.

This chain uses TRBV2 with TRBJ2-5; TRBD1 might be the D (6 bases). The ends were cut back, 1 base at V and 3 bases at J, with 9 bases in the middle. The germline CDR1 and CDR2 sequences are SNHLY and FYNNEI. This CDR3 comprises 14 residues. In DNA form, the CDR3 reads TGTGCCAGCAGTGAAGACCGGACAGAAGAGACCCAGTACTTC. Amino acids: CASSEDRTEETQYF. The whole variable domain, filled in from reference TRBV2 and TRBJ2-5, reads EPEVTQTPSHQVTQMGQEVILRCVPISNHLYFYWYRQILGQKVEFLVSFYNNEISEKSEIFDDQFSVERPDGSNFTLKIRSTKLEDSAMYFCASSEDRTEETQYFGPGTRLLVL.

The chain is built from TRBV5-6 and TRBJ2-2; D is unclear. Germline CDR1 SGHDT, CDR2 YYEEEE. The CDR3 spans 13 residues. The ends were cut back, 4 bases at V and 6 bases at J, with 10 bases in the middle. The CDR3: CASSRVGSGELFF. The CDR3 region has the DNA TGTGCCAGCAGCAGAGTGGGGTCCGGGGAGCTGTTTTTT.

This clonotype was seen a handful of times. Germline is not matched at one junction end, which may reflect a read error. The rearrangement links TRBV10-3 to TRBJ2-7; 8 bases map to TRBD2. The CDR3 has 17 amino acids. CDR1 and CDR2 (germline): ENHRY, SYGVKD. CDR3 nucleotides: TGTGCCAGCAGTTCCTCCCATAGCGGGGCATCTCTCTACGAGCAGTACTTC. This translates into CASSSSHSGASLYEQYF.

Comments on this clonotype: One junction end does not reproduce the germline sequence, and a read error may be involved. This chain links TRBV29-1 with TRBJ2-6; 7 bases are shared with TRBD2. The CDR3 is 12 amino acids. Germline V gene data show CDR1 as SQVTM and CDR2 as ANQGSEA. The CDR3 reads CSAAGRTNTEAF. The CDR3 region has the DNA TGCAGCGCAGCGGGACGGACGAACACTGAAGCTTTC.

V gene TRBV7-9 combines with J gene TRBJ2-7; 10 nucleotides match TRBD1. CDR3 length: 16 amino acids. The V gene end was trimmed by 0 bases and the J gene end by 3 bases; junction bases not matched to a gene: 5. CDR1 and CDR2 (germline): SEHNR, FQNEAQ (reference sequence). Written as DNA, the CDR3 is TGTGCCAGCAGCTTAGCCCAGGACAGGGGGGACTACGAGCAGTACTTC. Protein product: CASSLAQDRGDYEQYF.

CDR3 region: CASSLEGFTEAFF. CDR3 sequence (DNA): TGTGCCAGCAGTTTAGAGGGGTTCACTGAAGCTTTCTTT. The chain is built from TRBV12-3 or TRBV12-4 and TRBJ1-1; tentative D call: TRBD1 (5 bases). The CDR3 is 13 amino acids. Trimming took off 1 base at V and 4 bases at J, with 7 bases between the two ends.

V is TRBV6-6 and J is TRBJ2-7; possible D gene TRBD2, 7 bases. Germline assignment: CDR1 MNHNY and CDR2 SVGAGI (reference sequence). The CDR3 sequence is 13 residues long. V was shortened by 7 bases and J by 5 bases, with 15 bases between the two germline ends. The CDR3 here is CASKGGGRDEQYF. The CDR3 region has the DNA TGTGCCAGCAAGGGGGGGGGACGGGACGAGCAGTACTTC.